Presented here are 6 T cell receptor beta chains from one specimen sequenced in a study of blood T cell repertoires in COVID-19. Profiling relied on immunoSEQ multiplex PCR, and the TCRdb table lists in-frame clones only, not all of them. The sample lists roughly 280,000 clones, approximately 90% occurring once. Sequenced: PBMCs or T cells enriched from blood (not recorded which). Receptor source: a woman under 30 who had recovered from COVID-19.

This sequence joins TRBV5-4 and TRBJ1-4; maybe TRBD1 (6 bases). The germline CDR1 and CDR2 sequences are SGHNT and YYREEE (reference sequence). This CDR3 is built from 14 residues. Trimming removed 4 bases at V and 1 base at J, with 8 bases between. The CDR3 is CASSLDRTNEKLFF. CDR3 DNA sequence: TGTGCCAGCAGCCTGGACAGAACTAATGAAAAACTGTTTTTT.

The J gene is TRBJ2-6, the V gene TRBV9; D may be TRBD1 (6 bases). CDR1 and CDR2 from the germline V gene are SGDLS and YYNGEE. CDR3 length: 17 residues. Trimming took off 1 base at V and 2 bases at J, with 13 bases between the two ends. In DNA, the CDR3 is TGTGCCAGCAGCGTATCCCCACAGGGCGCTGGGGCCAACGTCCTGACTTTC. This codes for CASSVSPQGAGANVLTF.

CDR3 in amino acids: CASSFRTGDEQYF. In DNA form, the CDR3 reads TGTGCCAGCAGTTTTAGGACAGGGGATGAGCAGTACTTC. This chain links TRBV12-3 or TRBV12-4 with TRBJ2-7; TRBD1 aligns across 9 bases. V lost 3 bases to trimming and J lost 7 bases; unmatched junction nucleotides: 4. The CDR3 loop spans 13 amino acids.

V is TRBV4-1 and J is TRBJ1-2, with a tentative D call TRBD1 (5 bases). The germline gives CDR1 MGHRA, CDR2 YSYEKL. Trimming took 0 bases from V and 0 from J, leaving 20 bases between them. CDR3 length: 19 amino acids. This chain's CDR3 is CASSQDHLDWTHSNYGYTF. DNA of the CDR3: TGCGCCAGCAGCCAAGATCACCTTGACTGGACACACTCTAACTATGGCTACACCTTC.

The chain employs TRBV3-1 (or the pseudogene TRBV3-2) and TRBJ2-7; 10 positions match TRBD1. The CDR3 spans 15 residues. Losses at the gene ends were 0 bases for V and 2 bases for J; bases not matched to a gene: 1. From germline, CDR1 is LGHDT and CDR2 YNNKEL (reference sequence). The CDR3 sequence is CASSQEGTGAYEQYF. The DNA of the CDR3 is TGTGCCAGCAGCCAAGAAGGGACAGGGGCCTACGAGCAGTACTTC.

The chain has TRBV4-1 and TRBJ1-5; the D gene is possibly TRBD1 (6 bases). The germline V gene encodes CDR1 MGHRA and CDR2 YSYEKL. V gave up 0 bases and J gave up 7 bases, with 13 bases separating them. The CDR3 totals 15 residues. The CDR3: CASSQDPGDGQPQHF. The CDR3 coding sequence is TGCGCCAGCAGCCAAGACCCAGGGGATGGACAGCCCCAGCATTTT.